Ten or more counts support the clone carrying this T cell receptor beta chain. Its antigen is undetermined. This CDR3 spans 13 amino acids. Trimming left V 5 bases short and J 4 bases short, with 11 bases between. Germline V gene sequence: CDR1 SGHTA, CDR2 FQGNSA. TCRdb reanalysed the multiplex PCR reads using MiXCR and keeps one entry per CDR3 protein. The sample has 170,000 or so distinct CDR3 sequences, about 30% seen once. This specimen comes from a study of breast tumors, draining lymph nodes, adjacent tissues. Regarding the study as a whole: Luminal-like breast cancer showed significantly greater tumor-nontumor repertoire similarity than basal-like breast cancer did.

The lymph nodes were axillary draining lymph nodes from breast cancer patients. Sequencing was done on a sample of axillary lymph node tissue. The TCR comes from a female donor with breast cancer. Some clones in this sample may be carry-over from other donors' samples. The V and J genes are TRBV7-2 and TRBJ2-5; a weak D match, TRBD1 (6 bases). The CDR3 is CASSLLGAETQYF. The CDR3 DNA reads TGTGCCAGCAGCCTCTTGGGGGCAGAGACCCAGTACTTC.